This T cell receptor beta chain originates from a study of T cells after yellow fever vaccination. Across the study: Some fractions had low cell numbers, and these were prepared with SMART-Seq v4 Ultra Low Input.

V lost 1 base and J 4 bases, leaving 8 bases between the germline ends. The CDR3 has 13 residues. CDR1 MGHRA and CDR2 YSYEKL come from the germline V gene. A single record per CDR3 protein comes from TCRdb applying MiXCR to the 5' RACE reads. The repertoire includes a few hundred thousand distinct CDR3 sequences, approximately 7% of them detected once, and 15% to 20% sits in the top ten. Study outcomes and limitations: In FACS-sorted repertoires, abundant clonotypes from the bulk population could appear as contaminants. The study re-detected most primary-vaccination clones after the booster (roughly 95% CD4, almost 90% CD8).

This clonotype was seen a handful of times. The antigen remains undetermined. Sample: PBMCs, taken about 41 days after the first yellow fever vaccination. The chain uses TRBV4-1 and TRBJ2-7, with D hard to call. This receptor was obtained from a man between 18 and 29 years old who received the YFV17D yellow fever vaccine. In DNA form, the CDR3 reads TGCGCCAGCAGCCAAGGACTGCTTTACGAGCAGTACTTC. Its translation is CASSQGLLYEQYF.